This T cell receptor beta chain was captured by sequencing in a study of blood T cell repertoires in COVID-19. Study-level information: In each case, the material was cDNA or gDNA derived from T cells, B-cell-depleted T cells, or PBMCs.

Original methodology: Amplification from reference gene primers served as the basis for estimated nucleated cell counts. The table came from immunoSEQ multiplex PCR; TCRdb's copy has only in-frame clones and leaves some out. V and J calls and clone size follow that table, whereas D and trimming were derived from the DNA. The data hold about 120,000 clones, with about 79% observed a single time. This CDR3 has 14 residues. The V gene's germline CDR1 is ENHRY and CDR2 SYGVKD. V lost 10 bases and J 2 bases, leaving 16 bases between the germline ends. The chain combines TRBV10-3 with TRBJ2-3; tentative D call: TRBD2 (6 bases). The sequencing input was peripheral blood. The TCR originated in an elderly woman with acute or convalescent COVID-19. DNA for the CDR3: TGTGCCACCCAGGGCGGGACCTCCACAGATACGCAGTATTTT. Protein product: CATQGGTSTDTQYF.